The clone carrying this T cell receptor beta chain turned up a few times. Via MiXCR, TCRdb re-called the reads, giving one row per CDR3 protein. The sample has 90,000 to 100,000 distinct CDR3 sequences; 25% to 40% are singletons. These data come from a study of type 1 regulatory T cells. V was trimmed by 7 bases and J by 2 bases, leaving 15 bases between them. CDR1 is MDHEN and CDR2 is SYDVKM in the germline V gene. This CDR3 has 15 residues. The TCR sequence derives from a human donor in good health. The rearrangement joins TRBV28 to TRBJ2-1, with a possible D match to TRBD2 (6 bases). The material sequenced was CD4+ T cells, either the whole sample or a sorted fraction (not recorded which). The CDR3 nucleotides are TGTGCCAGCACGGGCGGGATAGCCCCCTACAATGAGCAGTTCTTC. Its translation: CASTGGIAPYNEQFF.